These 22 T cell receptor beta chains share one sample of origin, sequenced in a study of cytomegalovirus exposure and HLA in healthy donors. This table comes from immunoSEQ multiplex PCR, and its TCRdb copy is limited to in-frame clones, with some not included. The sample has about 240,000 clones, around 86% seen once; the top ten hold 1% to 1.5%. Source material: PBMCs. The receptors come from a woman in her twenties or thirties in good health and CMV-seropositive.

The V gene is TRBV6-6, the J gene TRBJ2-1; TRBD2 aligns across 10 bases. The germline V gene has CDR1 MNHNY and CDR2 SVGAGI (reference sequence). This CDR3 spans 16 amino acids. V was clipped by 0 bases and J by 4 bases; unmatched bases: 3. The CDR3 coding sequence is TGTGCCAGCAGTTACTCCGGGACTAGCGTTTACAATGAGCAGTTCTTC. Translating gives CASSYSGTSVYNEQFF.

This clone has just one count. The CDR3 DNA follows: TGTGCCAGTAGTATAGATGGCGGCTCCTATGGCTACACCTTC. It translates to CASSIDGGSYGYTF. J is TRBJ1-2 and V is TRBV19; no clear D. The CDR3 spans 14 residues. The V gene lost 0 bases and the J gene lost 4 bases, with 9 bases spanning the gap. Germline CDR1 LNHDA, CDR2 SQIVND (reference sequence).

This chain uses TRBV27 with TRBJ2-7, with TRBD2 identical over 12 bases. Germline trimming cut 3 bases from V and 3 bases from J; bases unmatched to any gene: 3. The CDR3 spans 15 residues. Germline values: CDR1 MNHEY, CDR2 SMNVEV (reference sequence). CDR3 in DNA: TGTGCCAGCAGTTTCCTACTAGCGGGGGGCTACGAGCAGTACTTC. This codes for CASSFLLAGGYEQYF.

The rearrangement joins TRBV29-1 to TRBJ2-7; no reliable D call. With 1 base removed from V and 2 bases from J, the gap between germline ends came to 6 bases. Germline CDR1 and CDR2: SQVTM and ANQGSEA. The CDR3 is 12 amino acids. CDR3 protein: CSVEVQTYEQYF. DNA of the CDR3: TGCAGCGTTGAAGTACAGACCTACGAGCAGTACTTC.

This clone was counted a single time. The CDR3 loop reads CASRADNINYGYTF. The CDR3, as DNA: TGTGCCAGCAGGGCAGATAATATTAACTATGGCTACACCTTC. This sequence joins TRBV27 and TRBJ1-2; D not certain. CDR1 and CDR2 from the germline V gene are MNHEY and SMNVEV (reference sequence). The CDR3 contains 14 residues. Trimming stripped 6 bases from V and 1 base from J, with 12 bases between.

The genes are TRBV4-1 and TRBJ2-3; tentatively, D is TRBD2 (5 bases). Germline V CDR1 and CDR2: MGHRA, YSYEKL. V was trimmed by 4 bases and J by 3 bases, leaving 11 bases between them. The CDR3 spans 14 residues. In DNA form, the CDR3 reads TGCGCCAGCAGCCTTTCTTCGGGGACAGATACGCAGTATTTT. Encoded protein: CASSLSSGTDTQYF.

Of note for this clone: A junction boundary mismatches the germline segment, possibly from a read error. The gene calls are TRBV7-6 and TRBJ2-1; 10 bases are shared with TRBD1. The CDR3 loop spans 13 amino acids. Germline V lookup: CDR1 SGHVS, CDR2 FNYEAQ. The CDR3 protein is CASSLVTTGGLIF. The CDR3 DNA sequence: TGTGCCAGCAGCTTAGTGACGACAGGGGGCTTGATCTTC. Based on the CDR3 plus reference TRBV7-6 and TRBJ2-1, the full variable domain is GAGVSQSPRYKVTKRGQDVALRCDPISGHVSLYWYRQALGQGPEFLTYFNYEAQQDKSGLPNDRFSAERPEGSISTLTIQRTEQRDSAMYRCASSLVTTGGLIFGPGTRLTVL.

This chain joins TRBV19 and TRBJ1-3; the D gene is possibly TRBD1 (5 bases). The CDR3 consists of 14 residues. Germline values: CDR1 LNHDA, CDR2 SQIVND (reference sequence). Between the trimmed V and J ends, which lost 5 bases and 4 bases, there was a span of 12 bases. The CDR3 nucleotides read TGTGCCAGTAGTTTTGGGACTGAGGGAAACACCATATATTTT. It specifies CASSFGTEGNTIYF. The full variable domain, rest sourced from reference TRBV19 and TRBJ1-3, is DGGITQSPKYLFRKEGQNVTLSCEQNLNHDAMYWYRQDPGQGLRLIYYSQIVNDFQKGDIAEGYSVSREKKESFPLTVTSAQKNPTAFYLCASSFGTEGNTIYFGEGSWLTVV.

V is TRBV5-1 and J is TRBJ2-1, with 9 bases fitting TRBD1. This CDR3 has 16 residues. J gave up 8 bases and V 0 bases, and 9 bases lay outside the gene matches. The germline CDR1 and CDR2 sequences are SGHRS and YFSETQ. CDR3 sequence reads: CASSLAGGQGSYEQFF. CDR3 nucleotide sequence: TGCGCCAGCAGCTTGGCCGGGGGACAGGGTTCTTATGAGCAGTTCTTC.

The chain combines TRBV14 with TRBJ1-4; tentatively, D is TRBD1 (5 bases). Between the trimmed V and J ends, which lost 0 bases and 4 bases, there was a span of 6 bases. The CDR3 runs to 14 residues. Germline V gives CDR1 SGHDN, CDR2 FVKESK. The CDR3 DNA follows: TGTGCCAGCAGCCAAGAACAGGTTAATGAAAAACTGTTTTTT. It encodes CASSQEQVNEKLFF.

Points on this clone: This CDR3 is also generated by other DNA sequences in the sample. V gene TRBV18 combines with J gene TRBJ2-2, with 7 positions matching TRBD1. Germline trimming cut 4 bases from V and 3 bases from J; bases unmatched to any gene: 2. The CDR3 is made up of 14 amino acids. Germline V CDR1 and CDR2: KGHSH, LQKENI. CDR3 in DNA: TGTGCCAGCTCACTGGGACAGTACACCGGGGAGCTGTTTTTT. Its translation: CASSLGQYTGELFF.

The chain employs TRBV15 and TRBJ1-2; TRBD1 matches at 7 bases. V lost 2 bases and J lost 6; bases outside the gene matches: 12. The CDR3 spans 16 residues. The germline V gene has CDR1 LNHNV and CDR2 YYDKDF (reference sequence). CDR3 DNA: TGTGCCACCAGCAGAAGACTTGGACAGGACAAAAATGGCTACACCTTC. Its translation is CATSRRLGQDKNGYTF.

The chain carries TRBV11-2 and TRBJ2-1; no clear D. This CDR3 is 14 amino acids long. The V and J ends lost 3 bases and 4 bases respectively, with 10 bases between them. Germline V gene sequence: CDR1 SGHAT, CDR2 FQNNGV. The CDR3 loop reads CASSLLAAYNEQFF. The CDR3 region has the DNA TGTGCCAGCAGCTTGTTGGCGGCTTACAATGAGCAGTTCTTC.

The chain combines TRBV6-1 with TRBJ2-1, with 8 positions matching TRBD2. The CDR3 has 16 amino acids. Germline CDR1 and CDR2: MNHNS and SASEGT. The junction had 7 bases not matched to a gene; V was cut back by 2 bases and J by 4 bases. The CDR3, as DNA: TGTGCCAGCAGTGAATTAGGCGGGAGGTTTTACAATGAGCAGTTCTTC. Translation gives CASSELGGRFYNEQFF.

The J gene is TRBJ1-1, the V gene TRBV6-5; 7 bases agree with TRBD1. The J segment lost 1 base and the V segment lost 6 bases, leaving 5 bases of the junction unmatched. Germline assignment: CDR1 MNHEY and CDR2 SVGAGI. This CDR3 has 14 amino acids. CDR3 loop: CASRSTGRNTEAFF. In DNA, the CDR3 is TGTGCCAGCAGATCGACAGGGAGGAACACTGAAGCTTTCTTT.

The rearrangement joins TRBV9 to TRBJ1-2; unclear D gene. Germline V CDR1 and CDR2: SGDLS, YYNGEE. The CDR3 is 12 amino acids. V was shortened by 3 bases and J by 8 bases, with 11 bases between the two germline ends. The CDR3 DNA sequence: TGTGCCAGCAGCGCCCGAGGGTTCGGCTACACCTTC. Translating gives CASSARGFGYTF. The whole variable domain, filled in from reference TRBV9 and TRBJ1-2, reads DSGVTQTPKHLITATGQRVTLRCSPRSGDLSVYWYQQSLDQGLQFLIQYYNGEERAKGNILERFSAQQFPDLHSELNLSSLELGDSALYFCASSARGFGYTFGSGTRLTVV.

V gene TRBV19 combines with J gene TRBJ2-1; TRBD2 matches at 10 bases. Germline values: CDR1 LNHDA, CDR2 SQIVND (reference sequence). V was pared by 4 bases and J by 5 bases, with 8 bases of the junction left unmatched. There are 16 residues in the CDR3. The CDR3 coding sequence is TGTGCCAGTAGTACTGCGACTAGCGGGCTACACAATGAGCAGTTCTTC. Amino acids: CASSTATSGLHNEQFF.

V usage is TRBV19 and J usage is TRBJ2-7; 10 bases align to TRBD2. This CDR3 is 15 amino acids long. Germline trimming cut 4 bases from V and 6 bases from J; bases unmatched to any gene: 9. Germline V CDR1 and CDR2: LNHDA, SQIVND (reference sequence). The chain's CDR3 is CASSKTAGGRIEQYF. CDR3 bases: TGTGCCAGTAGTAAAACAGCGGGAGGGCGAATCGAGCAGTACTTC.

This CDR3 is CAWTGSETQYF. For the CDR3, the DNA is TGTGCCTGGACAGGATCGGAGACCCAGTACTTC. The rearrangement uses TRBV30 and TRBJ2-5; D unclear. From germline, CDR1 is GTSNPN and CDR2 SVGIG (reference sequence). V lost 4 bases to trimming and J lost 5 bases, with 8 bases between them. The CDR3 sequence is 11 residues long. Variable domain in full (rest from reference TRBV30 and TRBJ2-5): SQTIHQWPATLVQPVGSPLSLECTVEGTSNPNLYWYRQAAGRGLQLLFYSVGIGQISSEVPQNLSASRPQDRQFILSSKKLLLSDSGFYLCAWTGSETQYFGPGTRLLVL.

The rearrangement joins TRBV15 to TRBJ2-7, with 7 bases lining up with TRBD1. Germline loops: CDR1 LNHNV, CDR2 YYDKDF (reference sequence). Trimming cost V 0 bases and J 5 bases; bases outside gene matches: 4. The CDR3 covers 14 residues. Here the CDR3 reads CATSREQGSNEQYF. The CDR3 DNA is TGTGCCACCAGCAGAGAACAGGGGTCCAACGAGCAGTACTTC.

In its sample, this clone was seen once. The rearrangement links TRBV30 to TRBJ1-1; tentative D call: TRBD1 (5 bases). The germline V gene has CDR1 GTSNPN and CDR2 SVGIG (reference sequence). There are 13 residues in the CDR3. Trimming stripped 2 bases from V and 2 bases from J, with 9 bases between. The CDR3 bases are TGTGCCTGGAGTTCACAGGCAAACACTGAAGCTTTCTTT. It specifies CAWSSQANTEAFF.

The rearrangement joins TRBV29-1 to TRBJ2-6; D is possibly TRBD1 (5 bases). CDR3 length: 15 amino acids. The germline V and J ends were trimmed by 6 bases and 0 bases, with 12 bases remaining between them. In germline, CDR1 is SQVTM, CDR2 ANQGSEA. The CDR3 loop is CSVMTAPSGANVLTF. Written as DNA, the CDR3 is TGCAGCGTCATGACAGCACCCTCTGGGGCCAACGTCCTGACTTTC.